This TCR beta chain was recorded in a study of response to subunit inactivated influenza vaccine. TCRdb re-called the RT-PCR reads through MiXCR, storing one row per CDR3 protein. The table records roughly 620,000 distinct CDR3 sequences, over 9% of them present only once. This CDR3 is 15 amino acids long. Germline V CDR1 and CDR2: SNHLY, FYNNEI. V was pared by 2 bases and J by 3 bases, with 13 bases between. This sample was also put to use in a study of T cells expressing NK-cell markers. That source reports: A 5'RACE template switching approach incorporating UMIs was used to make TCR beta cDNA. Out of eight donors sequenced, seven tested HCMV-seropositive and the remaining one seronegative.

Sequencing was performed on PBMCs from blood, taken on the day of vaccination. The rearrangement joins TRBV2 to TRBJ2-5; possible D gene TRBD2, 6 bases. The TCR comes from a man in his forties or fifties who received an inactivated influenza vaccine. CDR3 sequence reads: CASSERGTGKETQYF. The CDR3 nucleotides read TGTGCCAGCAGTGAACGGGGGACCGGTAAAGAGACCCAGTACTTC.